Listed here are 5 T cell receptor beta chains from one sample, sequenced in a study of CD4+ T cells in melanoma (dated 2022 in TCRdb). The receptor library was made with the immunoSEQ multiplex PCR assay. TCRdb took over this immuneACCESS table, retaining in-frame rearrangements with V and J assigned. Such tables are incomplete; in checked studies, under half of the missing clones stem from an unresolved V gene, and the remainder is unexplained. The sample table shows about 15,000 clones, and more than 55% are seen once. The ten largest clonotypes hold approximately 15% of the sample. The specimen was cells from a culture (not recorded whether cultured in vitro). The receptors were gathered from a human donor with melanoma.

The chain couples TRBV19 to TRBJ1-5, with 8 bases aligning to TRBD1. The CDR3 consists of 16 residues. Germline loops: CDR1 LNHDA, CDR2 SQIVND (reference sequence). The V and J ends lost 5 bases and 1 base, in that order; junction bases with no gene match: 7. CDR3 coding DNA: TGTGCCAGTAGTGGACAGGGAAGTTGGAGCAATCAGCCCCAGCATTTT. Residues: CASSGQGSWSNQPQHF. The full variable domain, completed using reference TRBV19 and TRBJ1-5, is DGGITQSPKYLFRKEGQNVTLSCEQNLNHDAMYWYRQDPGQGLRLIYYSQIVNDFQKGDIAEGYSVSREKKESFPLTVTSAQKNPTAFYLCASSGQGSWSNQPQHFGDGTRLSIL.

Only a few counts were recorded for this clone. The chain employs TRBV18 and TRBJ1-1; D is unclear. Germline CDR1 reads KGHSH; CDR2 reads LQKENI. The ends were cut back, 2 bases at V and 6 bases at J, with 19 bases in the middle. This CDR3 is 16 amino acids long. The chain's CDR3 is CASSPKGADLPSEAFF. CDR3 sequence (DNA): TGTGCCAGCTCACCAAAAGGAGCCGATCTCCCCTCTGAAGCTTTCTTT.

The chain links TRBV5-1 to TRBJ2-7, with a weak D call TRBD2 (5 bases). The germline gives CDR1 SGHRS, CDR2 YFSETQ. V shed 0 bases and J shed 5 bases, with 9 bases lying between them. This CDR3 region has 13 residues. DNA of the CDR3: TGCGCCAGCAGCTTGGAGAGGGCTGACGAGCAGTACTTC. It specifies CASSLERADEQYF. Complete variable domain (other parts from reference TRBV5-1 and TRBJ2-7): KAGVTQTPRYLIKTRGQQVTLSCSPISGHRSVSWYQQTPGQGLQFLFEYFSETQRNKGNFPGRFSGRQFSNSRSEMNVSTLELGDSALYLCASSLERADEQYFGPGTRLTVT.

The V gene is TRBV19, the J gene TRBJ1-1; D may be TRBD1 (5 bases). Germline CDR1 reads LNHDA; CDR2 reads SQIVND (reference sequence). Trimming removed 5 bases from V and 11 bases from J, with 27 bases in between. The CDR3 has 16 amino acids. CDR3 protein: CASSLPRGTRGADAFF. In DNA, the CDR3 is TGTGCCAGTAGTCTCCCCCGGGGGACTCGAGGAGCGGATGCTTTCTTT.

The J gene is TRBJ2-7, the V gene TRBV5-1; D not certain. This CDR3 has 15 residues. Germline-derived CDR1 and CDR2 are SGHRS and YFSETQ. V shed 0 bases and J shed 0 bases, with 10 bases lying between them. The CDR3 bases are TGCGCCAGCAGCTTGGAGTACGGACCCTCCTACGAGCAGTACTTC. This encodes CASSLEYGPSYEQYF.